These 8 T cell receptor beta chains share one sample of origin, sequenced in a study of blood T cell repertoires in COVID-19. The repertoire was sequenced with immunoSEQ multiplex PCR; TCRdb's copy has only in-frame clones and lacks some. The table lists 150,000 or so clones, about nine tenths of them singletons, with about 6% in the top ten. Sequencing input: peripheral blood. The receptors here all came from an elderly man with acute or convalescent COVID-19.

V and J are TRBV6-5 and TRBJ1-5; unclear D gene. Deletions cut 4 bases from V and 6 bases from J, with 16 bases between. This CDR3 comprises 15 residues. Germline V CDR1 and CDR2: MNHEY, SVGAGI. CDR3 residues: CASSWKFGGSQPQHF. Here the CDR3 DNA reads TGTGCCAGCAGTTGGAAGTTTGGAGGGAGTCAGCCCCAGCATTTT.

This chain uses TRBV11-3 with TRBJ2-3; the match to TRBD1 covers 12 bases. Germline CDR1 is SGHNT and CDR2 is YENEEA. V dropped 5 bases and J dropped 4; count of bases not matched to a gene: 10. The CDR3 spans 17 residues. The CDR3 coding sequence is TGTGCCAGCAGCGGTAGGACGGGACAGGGGGCCGCAGATACGCAGTATTTT. Translated, it gives CASSGRTGQGAADTQYF.

The count of this clone is one. CDR3 coding DNA: TGTGCCAGCAGCTTAGGCCCCTGGACTAGCGGGGGGCCTATACATGAGCAGTTCTTC. Its protein product is CASSLGPWTSGGPIHEQFF. The gene calls are TRBV7-8 and TRBJ2-1; 14 bases are a match to TRBD2. The trim removed 1 base at V and 8 bases at J, leaving 13 bases unmatched. The CDR3 has 19 amino acids. CDR1 is SGHVS, CDR2 FQNEAQ, per germline.

This clone came up a few times. DNA for the CDR3: TGTGCCAGCCTCGGAGGGTGGGAGGGCTATGGCTACACCTTC. It yields the protein CASLGGWEGYGYTF. The V gene is TRBV28, the J gene TRBJ1-2; D is unclear. The CDR3 loop spans 14 amino acids. Germline V gene data show CDR1 as MDHEN and CDR2 as SYDVKM. V was clipped by 8 bases and J by 4 bases, with 17 bases between them.

This chain connects TRBV15 to TRBJ2-4; D may be TRBD1 (6 bases). The CDR3 contains 15 residues. The germline CDR1 and CDR2 sequences are LNHNV and YYDKDF (reference sequence). Between the trimmed V and J ends, which lost 0 bases and 8 bases, there was a span of 14 bases. The CDR3 reads CATSREWTAKDIQYF. DNA of the CDR3: TGTGCCACCAGCAGAGAATGGACAGCCAAGGACATTCAGTACTTC.

The chain links TRBV20-1 to TRBJ1-2; TRBD1 might be the D (5 bases). Germline V gives CDR1 DFQATT, CDR2 SNEGSKA (reference sequence). V lost 8 bases, J lost 1 base, and 8 bases lay in between. The CDR3 extends over 11 amino acids. The CDR3 spells CSRGGNYGYTF. The CDR3 coding sequence is TGCAGTCGGGGGGGTAACTATGGCTACACCTTC.

The V call is TRBV28, the J call TRBJ1-5; D gene unclear. CDR3 length: 13 residues. V lost 4 bases to trimming and J lost 0 bases, with 4 bases between them. Per the germline V gene, CDR1 is MDHEN and CDR2 is SYDVKM. CDR3 sequence: CASSSISNQPQHF. DNA of the CDR3: TGTGCCAGCAGTTCCATTAGCAATCAGCCCCAGCATTTT.

The chain uses TRBV25-1 and TRBJ2-3; a possible D gene is TRBD1 (5 bases). The CDR3 has 13 amino acids. V gave up 3 bases and J gave up 4 bases, with 8 bases separating them. CDR1 and CDR2 (germline): MGHDK, SYGVNS. CDR3 sequence (DNA): TGTGCCAGCAGTGAGCCAGGGCCAGATACGCAGTATTTT. Its translation is CASSEPGPDTQYF.